The following is a T cell receptor beta chain sequence with its context. The antigen it recognizes is unknown. Base qualities are not provided; no much larger clone lies one nucleotide away. To demonstrate the VDJtools post-analysis software, TCR beta repertoires were profiled from the peripheral blood of some 12 young patients with multiple sclerosis. The multiple sclerosis patients were children and adolescents between about 6 and 16 years of age. This entry is derived from a study of post-analysis software for immune sequencing data (dated by TCRdb to 2014 to 2015). About the study as a whole: Relapsing-remitting, secondary progressive and progressive-relapsing multiple sclerosis were recorded as disease courses, and subtype annotation was lacking for some patients. A subset of samples was prepared in parallel using single-end sample barcoding, then pooled and co-amplified after Illumina adapter ligation. Patient repertoires were compared against about twelve previously published healthy control repertoires from donors aged roughly 6 to 27 years.

Beyond this particular receptor, the publication reports: Significantly lower normalized Chao1 diversity was found in multiple sclerosis patients than in controls, suggesting substantial peripheral T-cell clonal expansion. The control group was slightly older than the multiple sclerosis patient group. Strong co-clustering of samples prepared in the same batch was shown by direct clustering with F measure, prompting a batch-effect correction. Four or five TRBV segments, including TRBV5-6, TRBV5-1 and TRBV20-1, were significantly more frequent in patients than controls.

V is trimmed back by 5 bases and J by 1 base, and the junction contains 2 bases that no gene match accounts for. The CDR3 runs 14 residues from the cysteine to the phenylalanine. The entry retains the CDR3 DNA only, 42 bases that are in frame from base 1. Preparation of the library involved PCR. The instrument was an Illumina HiSeq 2500. Unique molecular identifiers were incorporated into TCR beta cDNA libraries to reduce PCR and sequencing biases. About 500,000 cDNA molecules were obtained for every 1 to 10 million input T cells, so each molecule roughly corresponded to one T cell. The same protocol used for the earlier healthy control dataset was applied to prepare and sequence the patient libraries. Within a given batch, samples were prepared together, multiplexed and sequenced on the same HiSeq lane. Under the source paper's analysis protocol: MIGEC was used to process the raw barcoded reads, and molecular identifier groups with only a single read were discarded before consensus assembly and CDR3 extraction. VDJtools was used for post-analysis of the clonotype tables, and diversity was normalized by down-sampling every dataset to the size of the smallest sample. Repertoire overlap clustering matched CDR3 amino acid but not nucleotide sequences to correct batch-related cross-sample contamination. TCRdb reprocessing: public reads trimmed at Q25 with fastp, clones called with MiXCR, in-frame beta chains kept. Records with the same CDR3 protein are collapsed into one entry carrying the most frequent genes and DNA. The V and J calls shown here were made by TCRdb, not taken from the authors' results. The sample data list roughly 800,000 distinct CDR3 sequences, and 30% of these were observed just once. The leading ten clones occupy more than 0.55% of the sample.

This chain is built from TRBV12-3 or TRBV12-4 and TRBJ1-3; 7 central bases correspond to TRBD1. The sequencing input was blood. The TCR originated in a girl between 10 and 17 years old with multiple sclerosis. This receptor has the CDR3 CASSVTGSGNTIYF. In nucleotides, the sequence is TGTGCCAGCAGTGTGACAGGGTCTGGAAACACCATATATTTT.